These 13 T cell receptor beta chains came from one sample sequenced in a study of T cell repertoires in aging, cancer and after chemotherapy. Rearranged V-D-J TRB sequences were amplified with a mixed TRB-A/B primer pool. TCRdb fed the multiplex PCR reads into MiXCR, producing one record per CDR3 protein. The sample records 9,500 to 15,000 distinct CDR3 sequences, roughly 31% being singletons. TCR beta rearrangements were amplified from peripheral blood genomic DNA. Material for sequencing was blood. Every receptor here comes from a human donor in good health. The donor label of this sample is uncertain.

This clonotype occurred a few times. This chain's CDR3 is CATSDPGTGDFGYTF. As DNA, the CDR3 is TGTGCCACCAGTGATCCCGGGACAGGGGATTTCGGCTACACCTTC. The gene calls are TRBV24-1 and TRBJ1-2; the match to TRBD1 covers 10 bases. The V gene end was trimmed by 3 bases and the J gene end by 8 bases; junction bases not matched to a gene: 8. Germline V lookup: CDR1 KGHDR, CDR2 SFDVKD. CDR3 length equals 15 residues.

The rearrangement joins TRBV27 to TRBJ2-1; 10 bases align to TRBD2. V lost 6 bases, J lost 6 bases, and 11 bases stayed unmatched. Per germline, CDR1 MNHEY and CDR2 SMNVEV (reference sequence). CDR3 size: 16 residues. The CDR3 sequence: CASSTPGVAGGNEQFF. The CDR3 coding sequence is TGTGCCAGCAGCACTCCCGGGGTAGCGGGGGGCAATGAGCAGTTCTTC.

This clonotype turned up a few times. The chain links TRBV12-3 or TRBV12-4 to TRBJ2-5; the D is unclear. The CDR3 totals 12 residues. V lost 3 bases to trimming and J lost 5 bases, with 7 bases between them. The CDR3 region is CASSLYGETQYF. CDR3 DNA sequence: TGTGCCAGCAGTTTGTATGGGGAGACCCAGTACTTC.

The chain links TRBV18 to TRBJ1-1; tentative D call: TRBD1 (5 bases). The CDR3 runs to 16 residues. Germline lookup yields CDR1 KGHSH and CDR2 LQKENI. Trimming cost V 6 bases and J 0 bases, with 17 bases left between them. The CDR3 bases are TGTGCCAGCTCCCCTGCTTGGCAGGACATGAACACTGAAGCTTTCTTT. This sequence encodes CASSPAWQDMNTEAFF.

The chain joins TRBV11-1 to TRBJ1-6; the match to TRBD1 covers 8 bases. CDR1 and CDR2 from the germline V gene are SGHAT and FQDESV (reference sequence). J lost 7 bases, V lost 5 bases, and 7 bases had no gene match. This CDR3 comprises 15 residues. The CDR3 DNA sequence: TGTGCCAGCAGCCCAGGGACAGGCGTCAATTCACCCCTCCACTTT. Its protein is CASSPGTGVNSPLHF.

Written as DNA, the CDR3 is TGTGCCAGCAGCCAACAGGGGGTAAAGAGAAATAATGAAAAACTGTTTTTT. It yields the protein CASSQQGVKRNNEKLFF. The J gene is TRBJ1-4, the V gene TRBV7-2; 8 bases agree with TRBD1. This CDR3 spans 17 amino acids. V dropped 5 bases and J dropped 4; count of bases not matched to a gene: 12. The germline gives CDR1 SGHTA, CDR2 FQGNSA.

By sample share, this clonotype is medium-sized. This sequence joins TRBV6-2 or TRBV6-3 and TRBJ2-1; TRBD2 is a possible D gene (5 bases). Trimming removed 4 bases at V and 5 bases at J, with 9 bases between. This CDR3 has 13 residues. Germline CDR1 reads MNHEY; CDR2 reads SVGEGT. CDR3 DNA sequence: TGTGCCAGCAGTTTACTAGAAAACAATGAGCAGTTCTTC. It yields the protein CASSLLENNEQFF.

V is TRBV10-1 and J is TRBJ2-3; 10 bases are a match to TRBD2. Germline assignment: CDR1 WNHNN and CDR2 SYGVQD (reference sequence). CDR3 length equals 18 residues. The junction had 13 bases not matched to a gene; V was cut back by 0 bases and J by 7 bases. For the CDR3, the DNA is TGCGCCAGCAGTGAGTCCTCTAACCCAGCGGGGGGGCTAAATACGCAGTATTTT. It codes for CASSESSNPAGGLNTQYF.

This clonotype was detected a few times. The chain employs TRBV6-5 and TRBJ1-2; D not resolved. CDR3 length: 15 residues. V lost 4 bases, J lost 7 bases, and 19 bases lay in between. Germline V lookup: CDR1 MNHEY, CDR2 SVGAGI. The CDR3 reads CASSSERWYEGGYTF. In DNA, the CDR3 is TGTGCCAGCAGTTCCGAAAGGTGGTATGAGGGTGGCTACACCTTC.

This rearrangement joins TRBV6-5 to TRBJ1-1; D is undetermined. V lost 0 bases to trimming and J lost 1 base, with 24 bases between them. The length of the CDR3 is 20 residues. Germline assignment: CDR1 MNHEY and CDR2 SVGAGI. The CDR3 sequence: CASSYSFDARPLSWNTEAFF. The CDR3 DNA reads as TGTGCCAGCAGTTACTCGTTTGACGCCCGTCCGCTTAGTTGGAACACTGAAGCTTTCTTT.

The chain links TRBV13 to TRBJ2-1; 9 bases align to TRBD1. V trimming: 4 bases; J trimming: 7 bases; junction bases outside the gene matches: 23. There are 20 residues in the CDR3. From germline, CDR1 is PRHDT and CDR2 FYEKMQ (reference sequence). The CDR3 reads CASSSPGRTGDREKGNEQFF. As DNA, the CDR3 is TGTGCCAGCAGCTCACCGGGACGGACCGGGGACAGGGAAAAGGGAAATGAGCAGTTCTTC.

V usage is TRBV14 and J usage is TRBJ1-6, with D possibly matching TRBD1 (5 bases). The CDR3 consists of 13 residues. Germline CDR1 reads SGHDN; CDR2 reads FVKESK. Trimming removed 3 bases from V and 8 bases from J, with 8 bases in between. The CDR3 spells CASSQGGDSPLHF. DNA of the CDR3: TGTGCCAGCAGCCAGGGAGGGGATTCACCCCTCCACTTT.

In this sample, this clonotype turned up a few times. The CDR3 is CASSPFLASGSYEQYF. DNA for the CDR3: TGTGCCAGCTCACCATTTTTGGCTAGCGGGTCCTACGAGCAGTACTTC. J is TRBJ2-7 and V is TRBV18; TRBD2 matches at 8 bases. The CDR3 runs 16 residues. The J segment lost 1 base and the V segment lost 2 bases, leaving 7 bases of the junction unmatched. The V gene's germline CDR1 is KGHSH and CDR2 LQKENI.